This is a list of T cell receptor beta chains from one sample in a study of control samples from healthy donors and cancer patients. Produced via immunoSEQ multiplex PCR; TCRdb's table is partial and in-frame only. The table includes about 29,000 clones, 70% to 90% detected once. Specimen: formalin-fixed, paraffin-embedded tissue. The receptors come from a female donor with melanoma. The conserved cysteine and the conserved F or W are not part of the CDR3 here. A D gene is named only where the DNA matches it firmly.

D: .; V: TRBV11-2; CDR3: ASSLRRGGYYNEQF
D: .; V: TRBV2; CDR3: ASTRYYEQY
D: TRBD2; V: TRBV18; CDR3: ASSPRTSGPVAKNIQY
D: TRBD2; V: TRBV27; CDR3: ASSLYLTSGMDEQY
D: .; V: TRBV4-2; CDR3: ASSQGALTGISYNEQF
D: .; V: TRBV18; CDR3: ASSHDSGNEKLF
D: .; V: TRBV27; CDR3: ASSFGSDYEQY
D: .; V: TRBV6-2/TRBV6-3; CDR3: ASSSLVDNYGYT
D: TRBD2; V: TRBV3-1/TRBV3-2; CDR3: ASSQGPGGTNTGELF
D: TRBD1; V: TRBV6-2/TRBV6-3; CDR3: ASRYRGRLRNTIY
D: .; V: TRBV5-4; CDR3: ASSLSRTVNTEAF